This T cell receptor beta chain stems from a study of T cell repertoires in cytomegalovirus infection. The V and J ends lost 0 bases and 7 bases, in that order; junction bases with no gene match: 2. The CDR3 totals 13 residues. Germline loops: CDR1 SGHDN, CDR2 FVKESK. About this clonotype itself: Antigen specificity is unknown.

TCRdb recomputed calls from the reads with MiXCR, one row per CDR3 protein. The sample lists fewer than 950,000 distinct CDR3 sequences, about 31% occurring once. Broader study findings: Ex vivo responses were dominated by HLA-C-restricted CMV-specific TCR beta clonotypes.

Here the sequenced sample was cultured CD8+ T cells from PBMCs, taken from culture after CMV antigen stimulation. This receptor was taken from a human donor in good health (CMV status not recorded). Some clones in this sample may be carry-over from other donors' samples. The chain uses TRBV14 and TRBJ1-2; 7 bases fit TRBD1. CDR3 coding DNA: TGTGCCAGCAGCCAAGACGACAGGGCTGGCTACACCTTC. This encodes CASSQDDRAGYTF.